Below, 32 T cell receptor beta chains from the same sample are listed, as sequenced in a study of T cells after yellow fever vaccination. TCRdb ran MiXCR on the 5' RACE reads and lists one entry per CDR3 protein. In the table there are some 390,000 distinct CDR3 sequences, approximately 19% of which are singletons. Sequencing used PBMCs, obtained before the yellow fever booster vaccination. These receptors all stem from a man aged 18 to 30 who received the YFV17D yellow fever vaccine.

V is TRBV9 and J is TRBJ2-1; D may be TRBD2 (5 bases). The length of the CDR3 is 15 residues. Germline loops: CDR1 SGDLS, CDR2 YYNGEE. V gave up 0 bases and J gave up 2 bases, with 9 bases separating them. DNA of the CDR3: TGTGCCAGCAGCGTAGGGGGAGACGCCTACAATGAGCAGTTCTTC. Translating it yields CASSVGGDAYNEQFF.

The genes are TRBV5-1 and TRBJ1-1; 7 bases fit TRBD1. From germline, CDR1 is SGHRS and CDR2 YFSETQ. V shed 4 bases, J shed 1 base, and the junction held 4 bases outside the gene matches. The CDR3 covers 14 residues. The CDR3: CASSEYRGNTEAFF. DNA of the CDR3: TGCGCCAGCAGCGAGTACAGGGGGAACACTGAAGCTTTCTTT.

The chain recombines TRBV20-1 with TRBJ1-2, with 11 bases lining up with TRBD1. Germline CDR1 is DFQATT and CDR2 is SNEGSKA (reference sequence). V was clipped by 5 bases and J by 4 bases; unmatched bases: 3. CDR3 length equals 13 residues. The CDR3 loop is CSAEGTGGYGYTF. The CDR3 DNA reads as TGCAGTGCTGAAGGGACAGGGGGCTATGGCTACACCTTC.

The genes are TRBV15 and TRBJ2-2, with 9 bases matching TRBD1. Unmatched junction bases numbered 7, after V lost 3 bases and J lost 5 bases. Germline loops: CDR1 LNHNV, CDR2 YYDKDF (reference sequence). The CDR3 runs 16 residues. The CDR3 nucleotides read TGTGCCACCAGCAGGGAGCACAGGGGGCGAACCGGGGAGCTGTTTTTT. It yields the protein CATSREHRGRTGELFF.

Notes on this clonotype: Relative to the germline gene, one junction end is altered; a read error may explain this. The rearrangement uses TRBV4-3 and TRBJ1-6; D may be TRBD1 (6 bases). The germline gives CDR1 LGHNA, CDR2 YSLEER. This CDR3 region has 19 residues. The CDR3 DNA sequence: TGCGCCAGCAGCCAAGTCGGCCGTTGGGGGCAATCCTATAATTCACCCCTCTACTTT. Protein product: CASSQVGRWGQSYNSPLYF.

The J gene is TRBJ1-2, the V gene TRBV7-9; D not resolved. The V gene lost 1 base and the J gene lost 3 bases, with 12 bases spanning the gap. The CDR3 is 15 residues long. The germline V gene encodes CDR1 SEHNR and CDR2 FQNEAQ (reference sequence). CDR3 bases: TGTGCCAGCAGCTTAGTTGGGTCAGTAGACTATGGCTACACCTTC. It translates to CASSLVGSVDYGYTF.

This clonotype was picked up a small number of times. The chain links TRBV4-3 to TRBJ1-1; D is undetermined. The CDR3 spans 15 residues. Germline lookup yields CDR1 LGHNA and CDR2 YSLEER. V was shortened by 0 bases and J by 1 base, with 9 bases between the two germline ends. CDR3 sequence reads: CASSQDRYRNTEAFF. CDR3 DNA sequence: TGCGCCAGCAGCCAAGATAGGTATAGGAACACTGAAGCTTTCTTT.

There are a few counts of this clonotype. The chain links TRBV10-3 to TRBJ2-1; D might be TRBD1 or TRBD2, each matching 5 bases. The CDR3 consists of 17 residues. Germline loops: CDR1 ENHRY, CDR2 SYGVKD. The V end was cut by 0 bases, the J end by 2 bases, with 14 bases between. CDR3 sequence reads: CAISESNPGTTYNEQFF. DNA for the CDR3: TGTGCCATCAGTGAGTCGAACCCAGGGACCACCTACAATGAGCAGTTCTTC.

The chain is built from TRBV29-1 and TRBJ2-3, with D tentatively TRBD1 (6 bases). V lost 6 bases and J lost 4, with 11 bases in between. The CDR3 loop spans 12 amino acids. Per the germline V gene, CDR1 is SQVTM and CDR2 is ANQGSEA. The CDR3 sequence is CSVMTGPDTQYF. The CDR3, as DNA: TGCAGCGTCATGACAGGTCCAGATACGCAGTATTTT.

In this sample, this clonotype turned up a few times. V and J are TRBV6-6 and TRBJ1-4, with no clear D. In germline, CDR1 is MNHNY, CDR2 SVGAGI (reference sequence). The CDR3 is made up of 13 amino acids. V lost 4 bases, J lost 8 bases, and 11 bases lay in between. CDR3 DNA sequence: TGTGCCAGCAGTTCGGCCCTCTCCGAAAAACTGTTTTTT. Amino acid sequence: CASSSALSEKLFF.

Only a few counts were recorded for this clonotype. The gene calls are TRBV18 and TRBJ1-6; D might be TRBD1 (5 bases). Per germline, CDR1 KGHSH and CDR2 LQKENI. The CDR3 consists of 15 residues. V was cut by 5 bases and J by 6 bases, with 14 bases left in between. This CDR3 is CASSSAGTANSPLHF. The CDR3 region has the DNA TGTGCCAGCTCATCAGCCGGGACGGCTAATTCACCCCTCCACTTT.

This clonotype was seen a handful of times. The rearrangement joins TRBV5-1 to TRBJ2-3, with 9 bases matching TRBD2. CDR3 length: 15 residues. The germline CDR1 and CDR2 sequences are SGHRS and YFSETQ. V dropped 3 bases and J dropped 9; count of bases not matched to a gene: 11. CDR3 sequence: CASSSGKRGEETQYF. Here the CDR3 DNA reads TGCGCCAGCAGCTCAGGAAAGCGGGGGGAGGAAACGCAGTATTTT.

This clonotype has just a few counts. The CDR3 DNA sequence: TGTGCCAGCAGTATTGCGGGGGGACCCTACAATGAGCAGTTCTTC. It encodes CASSIAGGPYNEQFF. The chain is built from TRBV6-5 and TRBJ2-1, with TRBD2 matching 8 bases. Germline loops: CDR1 MNHEY, CDR2 SVGAGI. V was clipped by 5 bases and J by 2 bases; unmatched bases: 5. The CDR3 has 15 residues.

The sample holds a few counts of this clonotype. This CDR3 reads CASRTRGMRNTEAFF. Written as DNA, the CDR3 is TGTGCCAGCAGAACTCGGGGGATGAGGAACACTGAAGCTTTCTTT. V usage is TRBV6-2 or TRBV6-3 and J usage is TRBJ1-1, with a possible D match to TRBD1 (5 bases). Germline V CDR1 and CDR2: MNHEY, SVGEGT. Trimming removed 6 bases from V and 1 base from J, with 15 bases in between. The CDR3 sequence is 15 residues long.

This clonotype came up a few times. The gene calls are TRBV18 and TRBJ2-1; 7 bases map to TRBD1. The CDR3 is 16 residues long. The germline V gene encodes CDR1 KGHSH and CDR2 LQKENI. Germline trimming cut 1 base from V and 3 bases from J; bases unmatched to any gene: 6. The CDR3 nucleotides read TGTGCCAGCTCACCACAGGGGGCCGGTAACTACAATGAGCAGTTCTTC. It codes for CASSPQGAGNYNEQFF.

V and J are TRBV7-9 and TRBJ2-7, with 7 bases fitting TRBD1. This CDR3 is built from 13 residues. The junction had 4 bases not matched to a gene; V was cut back by 6 bases and J by 2 bases. CDR1 and CDR2 (germline): SEHNR, FQNEAQ (reference sequence). This CDR3 is CASSPRGTYEQYF. The CDR3 DNA reads as TGTGCCAGCAGTCCCAGGGGGACCTACGAGCAGTACTTC. Supplemented by reference TRBV7-9 and TRBJ2-7, the full variable domain reads DTGVSQNPRHKITKRGQNVTFRCDPISEHNRLYWYRQTLGQGPEFLTYFQNEAQLEKSRLLSDRFSAERPKGSFSTLEIQRTEQGDSAMYLCASSPRGTYEQYFGPGTRLTVT.

The V call is TRBV4-2, the J call TRBJ1-4; 7 bases align to TRBD1. CDR1 is LGHNA, CDR2 YNFKEQ, per germline. This CDR3 is built from 14 residues. The V segment lost 3 bases and the J segment 10 bases; nucleotides outside the gene matches: 8. For the CDR3, the DNA is TGTGCCAGCAGCCAGGATTCGACAGGGCTAAAACTGTTTTTT. This encodes CASSQDSTGLKLFF.

The chain combines TRBV6-2 or TRBV6-3 with TRBJ2-2; possibly TRBD1 for D (5 bases). Trimming pared 5 bases from V and 5 bases from J, leaving 9 bases between. CDR3 size: 13 residues. The V gene's germline CDR1 is MNHEY and CDR2 SVGEGT. CDR3 bases: TGTGCCAGCAGTGGACACTCTACCGGGGAGCTGTTTTTT. Protein sequence: CASSGHSTGELFF.

The genes are TRBV7-9 and TRBJ1-5; 7 nucleotides match TRBD1. The germline gives CDR1 SEHNR, CDR2 FQNEAQ (reference sequence). The length of the CDR3 is 14 residues. Unmatched junction bases numbered 3, after V lost 2 bases and J lost 5 bases. The CDR3 nucleotides read TGTGCCAGCAGCTTATTAGGGGGCGATCAGCCCCAGCATTTT. Protein: CASSLLGGDQPQHF. Together with reference TRBV7-9 and TRBJ1-5, the CDR3 gives the full variable domain: DTGVSQNPRHKITKRGQNVTFRCDPISEHNRLYWYRQTLGQGPEFLTYFQNEAQLEKSRLLSDRFSAERPKGSFSTLEIQRTEQGDSAMYLCASSLLGGDQPQHFGDGTRLSIL.

This chain uses TRBV7-8 with TRBJ1-5; maybe TRBD1 (5 bases). V lost 3 bases, J lost 5 bases, and 14 bases lay in between. In germline, CDR1 is SGHVS, CDR2 FQNEAQ. The CDR3 consists of 15 residues. In DNA form, the CDR3 reads TGTGCCAGCAGCTTGCAGGGTATGGTGTATCAGCCCCAGCATTTT. Translated, it gives CASSLQGMVYQPQHF.

This clonotype showed up just a few times. J is TRBJ1-1 and V is TRBV5-1; 7 bases fit TRBD1. The CDR3 spans 17 residues. Germline V gene sequence: CDR1 SGHRS, CDR2 YFSETQ. Unmatched junction bases numbered 11, after V lost 0 bases and J lost 3 bases. CDR3 region: CASSLEGQLGLYTEAFF. CDR3 sequence (DNA): TGCGCCAGCAGCTTGGAGGGACAGCTGGGACTATACACTGAAGCTTTCTTT.

The rearrangement joins TRBV27 to TRBJ1-6; the D is unclear. Germline lookup yields CDR1 MNHEY and CDR2 SMNVEV (reference sequence). The CDR3 has 12 residues. The V end lost 5 bases, the J end lost 13 bases, and 12 bases lay between the germline ends. CDR3 in DNA: TGTGCCAGCAGTCTCCTGGGTCGCCCCCTCCACTTT. Amino acid sequence: CASSLLGRPLHF.

The gene calls are TRBV9 and TRBJ2-3; possible D gene TRBD2, 6 bases. CDR3 length: 15 residues. V dropped 4 bases and J dropped 2 bases, with 14 bases sitting between them. Germline V gene data show CDR1 as SGDLS and CDR2 as YYNGEE. DNA for the CDR3: TGTGCCAGCAGCCCCGGCTGGGAGGACACAGATACGCAGTATTTT. Residues: CASSPGWEDTDTQYF.

This chain joins TRBV10-2 and TRBJ1-1; D is unclear. The germline CDR1 and CDR2 sequences are WSHSY and SAAADI. V gave up 2 bases and J gave up 3 bases, with 7 bases separating them. This CDR3 contains 13 residues. CDR3 in DNA: TGCGCCAGCAGTGAGCCCGGTGACACTGAAGCTTTCTTT. Protein sequence: CASSEPGDTEAFF.

This rearrangement joins TRBV12-3 or TRBV12-4 to TRBJ1-1, with D possibly matching TRBD1 (6 bases). This CDR3 is built from 13 residues. Trimming removed 6 bases at V and 6 bases at J, with 14 bases between. CDR3 sequence reads: CASRFGGKAEAFF. CDR3 DNA sequence: TGTGCCAGCAGGTTCGGGGGCAAGGCTGAAGCTTTCTTT.

V usage is TRBV29-1 and J usage is TRBJ1-2, with D unresolved. CDR3 length equals 13 residues. V was pared by 1 base and J by 3 bases, with 9 bases between. Germline V gene sequence: CDR1 SQVTM, CDR2 ANQGSEA. The DNA for the CDR3 is TGCAGCGTTGAAGTGGCATCTTACTATGGCTACACCTTC. Translated, it gives CSVEVASYYGYTF. The complete variable domain, with remaining parts taken from reference TRBV29-1 and TRBJ1-2, reads SAVISQKPSRDICQRGTSLTIQCQVDSQVTMMFWYRQQPGQSLTLIATANQGSEATYESGFVIDKFPISRPNLTFSTLTVSNMSPEDSSIYLCSVEVASYYGYTFGSGTRLTVV.

This clonotype was observed a handful of times. The chain employs TRBV7-2 and TRBJ1-4; D is perhaps TRBD1 (6 bases). CDR3 length equals 14 residues. Between the trimmed V and J ends, which lost 9 bases and 8 bases, there was a span of 19 bases. Germline values: CDR1 SGHTA, CDR2 FQGNSA. The chain's CDR3 is CASSFPGAREKLFF. In DNA form, the CDR3 reads TGTGCCAGTTCCTTCCCGGGGGCGCGGGAAAAACTGTTTTTT.

Only a few counts were recorded for this clonotype. This sequence joins TRBV5-1 and TRBJ2-2; a weak D match, TRBD1 (7 bases). Trimming removed 3 bases at V and 4 bases at J, with 13 bases between. From germline, CDR1 is SGHRS and CDR2 YFSETQ. This CDR3 contains 15 residues. The CDR3 bases are TGCGCCAGCAGCTCGGAGGGGGCAGGCACCGGGGAGCTGTTTTTT. This translates into CASSSEGAGTGELFF.

This clonotype was detected only a few times. CDR3 protein: CASSLVGSGALRNEQFF. CDR3 DNA sequence: TGTGCCAGCAGCTTGGTTGGTAGCGGGGCTCTTCGCAATGAGCAGTTCTTC. V is TRBV5-6 and J is TRBJ2-1; 8 bases match TRBD2. This CDR3 has 17 residues. The germline CDR1 and CDR2 sequences are SGHDT and YYEEEE. After removal of 0 bases from V and 6 bases from J, the junction contained 11 bases not matched to a gene. The entire variable domain, with the rest obtained from reference TRBV5-6 and TRBJ2-1, is as follows: DAGVTQSPTHLIKTRGQQVTLRCSPKSGHDTVSWYQQALGQGPQFIFQYYEEEERQRGNFPDRFSGHQFPNYSSELNVNALLLGDSALYLCASSLVGSGALRNEQFFGPGTRLTVL.

This chain links TRBV7-9 with TRBJ1-1; D unresolved. The CDR3 is 16 amino acids. V shed 5 bases and J shed 1 base, with 17 bases lying between them. Per the germline V gene, CDR1 is SEHNR and CDR2 is FQNEAQ (reference sequence). CDR3 sequence (DNA): TGTGCCAGCAGCCCAGCCATGTGGCGGGGGAACACTGAAGCTTTCTTT. Translated, it gives CASSPAMWRGNTEAFF.

The chain joins TRBV9 to TRBJ1-1; possibly TRBD1 for D (6 bases). The CDR3 runs 14 residues. Trimming took off 6 bases at V and 1 base at J, with 13 bases between the two ends. The germline V gene encodes CDR1 SGDLS and CDR2 YYNGEE. CDR3 sequence: CASTSRGGNTEAFF. Written as DNA, the CDR3 is TGTGCCAGCACATCCAGGGGAGGGAACACTGAAGCTTTCTTT. Looking up the rest from reference TRBV9 and TRBJ1-1 gives the full variable domain: DSGVTQTPKHLITATGQRVTLRCSPRSGDLSVYWYQQSLDQGLQFLIQYYNGEERAKGNILERFSAQQFPDLHSELNLSSLELGDSALYFCASTSRGGNTEAFFGQGTRLTVV.

The rearrangement joins TRBV20-1 to TRBJ2-5, with a tentative D call TRBD1 (7 bases). Germline V CDR1 and CDR2: DFQATT, SNEGSKA (reference sequence). This CDR3 is built from 16 residues. The V and J ends lost 0 bases and 1 base respectively, with 15 bases between them. The CDR3 loop is CSARDLQGGLQETQYF. CDR3 bases: TGCAGTGCTAGAGATCTGCAGGGGGGCCTCCAAGAGACCCAGTACTTC.